This record looks at one T cell receptor (beta chain) sequence and its context. The entry originates in a study of T cell changes during pregnancy in multiple sclerosis. TCRdb's copy holds only in-frame clones and misses some; the assay was immunoSEQ multiplex PCR. This sample has around 100,000 clones, with 92% found just once. This sample comprised peripheral blood, obtained after pregnancy. The TCR sequence derives from a female donor with multiple sclerosis, enrolled in a pregnancy study.

This CDR3 reads CASTQGAQNTEAFF. The CDR3 DNA is TGTGCCAGCACCCAGGGGGCTCAGAACACTGAAGCTTTCTTT. The genes are TRBV6-1 and TRBJ1-1; 8 bases align to TRBD1. V lost 7 bases to trimming and J lost 1 base; unmatched junction nucleotides: 5. The germline CDR1 and CDR2 sequences are MNHNS and SASEGT. CDR3 length: 14 residues.